The clone carrying this T cell receptor (beta chain) was seen only a few times. What it recognizes is unknown. The time point here: persistent/refractory GD, antithyroid drugs over 5 years with positive TRAb. Scientists built the TCR library using RNA that was extracted from PBMCs. Under American Thyroid Association guidelines, Graves' disease was diagnosed. All patients originated from an endocrinology department located in Xi'an, China. iRepertoire HTBI primers and Arm-PCR of CDR3 regions built TCR beta libraries. Under the authors' procedure: The identification of 62 TRBV and roughly 14 TRBJ segments was made across samples. TCRdb called the multiplex PCR reads again in MiXCR, with one record for every CDR3 protein. TCRdb's processing, not the authors' own work, is the source of the V and J calls. The sample includes 360,000 or so distinct CDR3 sequences, 20% to 25% of them seen just once. The data originate from a study of regulatory T cells in long-lasting Graves disease.

Overall study results and limits: Favoring TRBV28, TRBJ1-2 and TRBJ2-5 was a feature seen in persistent disease.

The CDR3 length is 14 residues. The germline V gene encodes CDR1 SGHRS and CDR2 YFSETQ. V lost 4 bases and J lost 0, with 7 bases in between. The V call is TRBV5-1, the J call TRBJ1-4; the D is unclear. The TCR sequence derives from a woman aged 40 to 50 with Graves disease. The sample was peripheral blood mononuclear cells (PBMCs), taken when the disease was refractory, from a patient treated with antithyroid drugs. CDR3 in amino acids: CASSPDSTNEKLFF. The CDR3, as DNA: TGCGCCAGCAGCCCTGACTCAACTAATGAAAAACTGTTTTTT.